These 8 T cell receptor beta chains originate from one sample sequenced in a study of cytomegalovirus exposure and HLA in healthy donors. Use of 60 Vbeta and 13 Jbeta primers characterized the PCR. TCRdb keeps only in-frame clones here, not all; method: immunoSEQ multiplex PCR. This table has about 130,000 clones, 73% appearing once. Material: PBMCs. These receptors came from a man aged 55 to 70 in good health and CMV-seropositive.

The chain employs TRBV21-1 and TRBJ1-1; the tabulated D call, TRBD1, remains unverified against the DNA. TRBV21-1 is reported as a pseudogene. The CDR3 covers 19 residues. This CDR3 reads CASSKAEGTGSSSSTEAFF. CDR3 nucleotide sequence: TGTGCCAGCAGCAAAGCCGAGGGGACAGGGAGTTCTTCGAGCACTGAAGCTTTCTTT.

This rearrangement joins TRBV10-3 to TRBJ1-3; D not resolved. Trimming removed 0 bases at V and 0 bases at J, with 6 bases between. The CDR3 totals 15 residues. Germline CDR1 is ENHRY and CDR2 is SYGVKD. The CDR3 DNA sequence: TGTGCCATCAGTGAGTCACGGGGCTCTGGAAACACCATATATTTT. This sequence encodes CAISESRGSGNTIYF.

V gene TRBV21-1 combines with J gene TRBJ2-7; TRBD2, as called in the table, went unchecked against the DNA. TRBV21-1 is a known pseudogene. The length of the CDR3 is 16 residues. The CDR3 DNA sequence: TGTGCCAGCAGCAAAGTAAGCACACTAGACTCCTACGAGCAGTACTTC. It encodes CASSKVSTLDSYEQYF.

The V gene is TRBV6-5, the J gene TRBJ1-2; 9 bases line up with TRBD1. Germline loops: CDR1 MNHEY, CDR2 SVGAGI. The junction had 6 bases not matched to a gene; V was cut back by 6 bases and J by 4 bases. This CDR3 has 14 residues. In DNA, the CDR3 is TGTGCCAGCAGGCGGGACAGGGACTTCTATGGCTACACCTTC. Its protein product is CASRRDRDFYGYTF.

The chain has TRBV2 and TRBJ1-1; weak D call: TRBD1 (6 bases). Trimming stripped 5 bases from V and 7 bases from J, with 14 bases between. The CDR3 contains 13 residues. CDR1 and CDR2 (germline): SNHLY, FYNNEI. The CDR3 region has the DNA TGTGCCAGCAGTCCCTGGGGGCACTATGAAGCTTTCTTT. This gives the protein CASSPWGHYEAFF. The full variable domain, completed using reference TRBV2 and TRBJ1-1, is EPEVTQTPSHQVTQMGQEVILRCVPISNHLYFYWYRQILGQKVEFLVSFYNNEISEKSEIFDDQFSVERPDGSNFTLKIRSTKLEDSAMYFCASSPWGHYEAFFGQGTRLTVV.

This chain connects TRBV18 to TRBJ1-1; maybe TRBD1 (5 bases). V lost 6 bases, J lost 1 base, and 15 bases lay in between. The CDR3 covers 15 residues. Per the germline V gene, CDR1 is KGHSH and CDR2 is LQKENI. The CDR3 loop reads CASSPKGLRNTEAFF. CDR3 bases: TGTGCCAGCTCCCCCAAGGGGCTAAGGAACACTGAAGCTTTCTTT.

The rearrangement links TRBV5-6 to TRBJ2-5; tentative D call: TRBD1 (7 bases). Per the germline V gene, CDR1 is SGHDT and CDR2 is YYEEEE. With 9 bases removed from V and 4 bases from J, the gap between germline ends came to 19 bases. The length of the CDR3 is 14 residues. The CDR3 DNA sequence: TGTGCCACCCGGGAGTCAGGGACAGTAGAGACCCAGTACTTC. It is translated as CATRESGTVETQYF.

The rearrangement joins TRBV7-2 to TRBJ2-3; D is perhaps TRBD2 (7 bases). V lost 5 bases and J 2 bases, leaving 20 bases between the germline ends. The CDR3 has 17 amino acids. The germline CDR1 and CDR2 sequences are SGHTA and FQGNSA. This CDR3 reads CASSRGGLWGYTDTQYF. CDR3 sequence (DNA): TGTGCCAGCAGCCGCGGGGGCCTCTGGGGGTACACAGATACGCAGTATTTT.